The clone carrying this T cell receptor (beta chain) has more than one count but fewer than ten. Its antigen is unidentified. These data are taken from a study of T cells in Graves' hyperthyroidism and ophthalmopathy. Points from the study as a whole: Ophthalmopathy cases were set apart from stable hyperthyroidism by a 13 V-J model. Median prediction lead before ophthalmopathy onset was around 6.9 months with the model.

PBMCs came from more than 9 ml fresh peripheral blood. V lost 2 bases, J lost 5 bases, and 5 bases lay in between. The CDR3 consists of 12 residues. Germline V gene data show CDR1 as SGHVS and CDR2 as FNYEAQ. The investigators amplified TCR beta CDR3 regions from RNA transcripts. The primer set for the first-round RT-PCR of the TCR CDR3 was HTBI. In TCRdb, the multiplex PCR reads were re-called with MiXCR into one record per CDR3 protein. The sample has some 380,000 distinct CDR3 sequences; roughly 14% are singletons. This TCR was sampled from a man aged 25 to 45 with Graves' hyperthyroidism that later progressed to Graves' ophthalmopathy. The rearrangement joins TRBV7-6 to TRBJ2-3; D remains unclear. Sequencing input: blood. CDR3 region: CASSLTEDTQYF. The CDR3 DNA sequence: TGTGCCAGCAGCTTAACTGAAGATACGCAGTATTTT.